The source of this TCR beta chain is a study of HIV-infected patients and healthy controls. Trimming pared 0 bases from V and 6 bases from J, leaving 12 bases between. CDR1 and CDR2 (germline): DFQATT, SNEGSKA (reference sequence). CDR3 length: 14 residues. The study's findings and limits: HIV-infected repertoires had significantly higher mean Gini indices than controls, possibly reflecting oligoclonality. Healthy controls carried many MAIT alpha-chain CDR3s, while HIV+ repertoires had few.

At least ten counts were recorded for this clonotype. Its antigen is not known. Whole blood was used without fractionation, so all unsorted peripheral T cells were included. cDNA was made from about 480 ng RNA using alpha and beta constant primers. Separate chain-specific third strand synthesis with multiplexing indices produced the alpha and beta libraries. Each CDR3 protein is one row after TCRdb ran MiXCR on the 5' RACE reads. The sample carries approximately 9,400 distinct CDR3 sequences, over 7.5% recorded once. J is TRBJ1-5 and V is TRBV20-1; D unclear. This TCR came from an adult in good health. The sequencing input was blood. CDR3 sequence (DNA): TGCAGTGCTAGAGATCCGGGAGTGGGTCAGCCCCAGCATTTT. This sequence encodes CSARDPGVGQPQHF.